The 5 T cell receptor beta chains reported below all come from one sample, sequenced in a study of blood T cell repertoires in COVID-19. Profiling relied on immunoSEQ multiplex PCR, and the TCRdb table lists in-frame clones only, not all of them. The table lists more than 200,000 clones, around 90% of them singletons. What was sequenced was peripheral blood. These receptors were taken from an elderly man with acute or convalescent COVID-19.

The chain employs TRBV7-2 and TRBJ1-1; no reliable D call. The CDR3 runs 14 residues. Germline assignment: CDR1 SGHTA and CDR2 FQGNSA. The V and J ends lost 2 bases and 0 bases respectively, with 7 bases between them. The CDR3 DNA follows: TGTGCCAGCAGCTTAAGGAGGGTGAACACTGAAGCTTTCTTT. It codes for CASSLRRVNTEAFF.

This clone came up once. This sequence joins TRBV7-3 and TRBJ2-5, with D perhaps TRBD1 (6 bases). Germline loops: CDR1 SGHTA, CDR2 FQGTGA. The CDR3 runs 13 residues. Deletions cut 1 base from V and 5 bases from J, with 8 bases between. The CDR3 DNA follows: TGTGCCAGCAGCTTAAACCAGGGGGAGACCCAGTACTTC. Protein product: CASSLNQGETQYF.

This chain uses TRBV9 with TRBJ1-6, with unresolved D. This CDR3 spans 15 amino acids. Per germline, CDR1 SGDLS and CDR2 YYNGEE. The ends were cut back, 0 bases at V and 8 bases at J, with 12 bases in the middle. The CDR3 sequence: CASSVDGSQDSPLHF. DNA for the CDR3: TGTGCCAGCAGCGTAGATGGCAGCCAGGATTCACCCCTCCACTTT.

V usage is TRBV7-3 and J usage is TRBJ2-7; 9 bases fit TRBD1. Trimming cost V 5 bases and J 3 bases; bases outside gene matches: 11. This CDR3 contains 16 residues. Germline V lookup: CDR1 SGHTA, CDR2 FQGTGA. The CDR3 reads CASSLTGTGFFYEQYF. DNA of the CDR3: TGTGCCAGCAGCCTCACCGGGACAGGGTTCTTCTACGAGCAGTACTTC.

CDR3 in DNA: TGTGCCATCAGTGAGGAACAGGGAAATTCACCCCTCCACTTT. Amino acids: CAISEEQGNSPLHF. The chain links TRBV10-3 to TRBJ1-6, with TRBD1 as a possible D gene (6 bases). Germline V gene lookup returns CDR1 ENHRY and CDR2 SYGVKD. Trimming shortened V by 2 bases and J by 7 bases, and 9 bases separated the two germline ends. The CDR3 consists of 14 residues.